Below, one TCR beta chain is given with its context. The CDR3 loop spans 18 amino acids. V gave up 3 bases and J gave up 2 bases, with 23 bases separating them. Germline CDR1 reads SGDLS; CDR2 reads YYNGEE. Cells were sorted from thawed PBMC rested overnight and stained with GMM-loaded CD1B tetramer, viability dye and anti-CD3. The CD1B tetramers carried C32 glucose monomycolate purified from Rhodococcus equi. Tetramer-sorted PBMC had been CD14 monocyte-depleted before freezing. Tetramer-negative cells, about 97,000 per donor, were also sorted. This sample was included in a study of T cells in tuberculosis. About the research overall: CD1B tetramers identified T cells specific for mycobacterial lipid GMM.

Profiling relied on immunoSEQ multiplex PCR, and the TCRdb table lists in-frame clones only, not all of them. The sample yields about 88,000 clones, roughly 90% seen once. The source of this sequence is an adult woman with latent tuberculosis. This rearrangement joins TRBV9 to TRBJ1-2; the D is unclear. Source material: CD1b-GMM tetramer-negative cells sorted from PBMCs. Here the CDR3 reads CASSETRTGRRVNYGYTF. CDR3 nucleotide sequence: TGTGCCAGCAGCGAAACTAGGACCGGCCGTAGGGTAAACTATGGCTACACCTTC.